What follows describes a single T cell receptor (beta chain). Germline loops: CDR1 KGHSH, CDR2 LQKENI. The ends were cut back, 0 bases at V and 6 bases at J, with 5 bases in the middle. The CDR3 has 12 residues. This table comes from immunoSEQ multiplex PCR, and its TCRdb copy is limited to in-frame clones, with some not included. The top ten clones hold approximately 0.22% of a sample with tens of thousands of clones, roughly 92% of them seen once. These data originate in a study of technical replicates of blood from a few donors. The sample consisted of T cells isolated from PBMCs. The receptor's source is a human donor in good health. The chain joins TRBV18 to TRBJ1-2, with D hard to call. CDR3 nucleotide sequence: TGTGCCAGCTCACCACCCGGGGATGGCTACACCTTC. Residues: CASSPPGDGYTF.